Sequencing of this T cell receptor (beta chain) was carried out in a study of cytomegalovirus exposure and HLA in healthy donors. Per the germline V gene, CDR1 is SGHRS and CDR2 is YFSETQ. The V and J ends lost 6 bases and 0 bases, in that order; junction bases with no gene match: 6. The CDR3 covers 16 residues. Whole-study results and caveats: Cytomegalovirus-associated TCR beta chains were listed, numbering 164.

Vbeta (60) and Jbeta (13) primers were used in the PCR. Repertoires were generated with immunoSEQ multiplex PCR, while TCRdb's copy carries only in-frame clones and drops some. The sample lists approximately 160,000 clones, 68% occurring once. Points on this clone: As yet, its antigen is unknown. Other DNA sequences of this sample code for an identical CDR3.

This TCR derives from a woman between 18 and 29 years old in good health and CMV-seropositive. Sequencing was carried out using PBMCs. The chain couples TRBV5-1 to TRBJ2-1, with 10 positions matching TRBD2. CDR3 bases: TGCGCCAGCACCCTAGCGGGAGCGTTCTCCTACAATGAGCAGTTCTTC. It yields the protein CASTLAGAFSYNEQFF.